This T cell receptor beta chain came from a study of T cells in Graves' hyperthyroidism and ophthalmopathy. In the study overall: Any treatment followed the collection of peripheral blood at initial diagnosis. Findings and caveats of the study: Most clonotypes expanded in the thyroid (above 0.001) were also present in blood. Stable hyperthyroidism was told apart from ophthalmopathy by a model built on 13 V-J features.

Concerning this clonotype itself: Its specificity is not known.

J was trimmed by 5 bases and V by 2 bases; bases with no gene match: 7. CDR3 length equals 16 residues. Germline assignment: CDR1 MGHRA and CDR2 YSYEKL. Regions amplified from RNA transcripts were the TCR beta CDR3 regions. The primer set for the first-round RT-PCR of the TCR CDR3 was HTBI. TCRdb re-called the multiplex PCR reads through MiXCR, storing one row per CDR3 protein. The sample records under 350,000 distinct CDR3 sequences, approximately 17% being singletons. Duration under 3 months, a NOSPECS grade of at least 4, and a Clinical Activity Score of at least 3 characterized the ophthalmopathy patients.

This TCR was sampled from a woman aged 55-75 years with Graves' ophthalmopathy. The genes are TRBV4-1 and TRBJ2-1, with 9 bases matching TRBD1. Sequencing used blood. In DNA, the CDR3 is TGCGCCAGCAGCCAACTCCGACAGGGGGTAAACAATGAGCAGTTCTTC. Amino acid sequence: CASSQLRQGVNNEQFF.